This entry features one T cell receptor beta chain sequence. Antigen unknown. This entry comes from a study of T cell responses to AZD1222 COVID-19 vaccine. About the study: Timing groups of about 4 and about 12 weeks for second doses were pooled.

The CDR3 has 16 residues. With 4 bases clipped from V and 5 bases from J, the junction kept 9 bases outside the gene matches. From germline, CDR1 is MNHNS and CDR2 SASEGT. Findings and caveats of the study: Unmutated variant regions are reportedly targeted by nearly half of spike-specific TCRs.

TCRdb keeps only in-frame clones here, not all; method: immunoSEQ multiplex PCR. The sample has some 83,000 clones, about 84% seen once; the top ten hold 8.7%. Sequencing was performed on peripheral blood, taken on day 0 of AZD1222 vaccination. This TCR was recovered from an adult in good health. This chain joins TRBV6-1 and TRBJ1-4, with TRBD1 identical over 8 bases. The CDR3: CASSADRGPWNEKLFF. Written as DNA, the CDR3 is TGTGCCAGCAGTGCCGACAGGGGACCATGGAATGAAAAACTGTTTTTT.